The next 14 T cell receptor beta chains were all read from a single sample in a study of blood T cell repertoires in COVID-19. Profiled with immunoSEQ multiplex PCR; TCRdb holds only in-frame clones, not every one. The sample has about 200,000 clones, 80% to 90% seen once. Source material: peripheral blood. Receptors originate from a man aged 40-49 years with acute or convalescent COVID-19.

This rearrangement joins TRBV7-9 to TRBJ2-1, with 12 bases matching TRBD2. V shed 1 base, J shed 3 bases, and the junction held 7 bases outside the gene matches. This CDR3 is 18 amino acids long. Germline V CDR1 and CDR2: SEHNR, FQNEAQ (reference sequence). CDR3 DNA sequence: TGTGCCAGCAGCTTAGATCTCGGACTAGCGGGGCGCTACAATGAGCAGTTCTTC. This translates into CASSLDLGLAGRYNEQFF. The full variable domain, with the rest looked up from reference TRBV7-9 and TRBJ2-1, is DTGVSQNPRHKITKRGQNVTFRCDPISEHNRLYWYRQTLGQGPEFLTYFQNEAQLEKSRLLSDRFSAERPKGSFSTLEIQRTEQGDSAMYLCASSLDLGLAGRYNEQFFGPGTRLTVL.

This clone was observed a few times. The gene calls are TRBV12-1 and TRBJ2-1; the table names TRBD2, a call not compared with the DNA. TRBV12-1 corresponds to a pseudogene. The CDR3 contains 18 residues. The chain's CDR3 is CASSLGKPASGPRNEQFF. CDR3 bases: TGTGCCAGCAGCTTGGGGAAACCTGCTAGCGGCCCTCGGAATGAGCAGTTCTTC.

The chain combines TRBV21-1 with TRBJ2-1; the D segment call TRBD2 is taken from the table without a DNA check. TRBV21-1 is a documented pseudogene. The CDR3 extends over 20 amino acids. The CDR3 bases are TGTGCCAGCGAGGACAGGGAGTATCGGACTAGCGGGAGGAAGGACAATGAGCAGTTCTTC. This encodes CASEDREYRTSGRKDNEQFF.

The chain couples TRBV28 to TRBJ2-7, with D tentatively TRBD2 (7 bases). Germline V gene lookup returns CDR1 MDHEN and CDR2 SYDVKM. This CDR3 region has 14 residues. Trimming shortened V by 8 bases and J by 2 bases, and 16 bases separated the two germline ends. The CDR3 sequence is CASLSGGAAYEQYF. In DNA, the CDR3 is TGTGCCAGCCTCTCGGGGGGCGCTGCCTACGAGCAGTACTTC.

The gene calls are TRBV4-1 and TRBJ2-1, with D tentatively TRBD1 (6 bases). This CDR3 contains 15 residues. From germline, CDR1 is MGHRA and CDR2 YSYEKL. The V end lost 1 base, the J end lost 12 bases, and 19 bases lay between the germline ends. This CDR3 reads CASSQVGQKKIGQFF. CDR3 bases: TGCGCCAGCAGCCAAGTTGGACAGAAAAAAATTGGGCAGTTCTTC.

CDR3 protein: CASGRGGGNSPLHF. CDR3 nucleotide sequence: TGTGCCTCCGGACGAGGGGGCGGTAATTCACCCCTCCACTTT. The genes are TRBV9 and TRBJ1-6; 7 bases match TRBD1. This CDR3 region has 14 residues. Germline lookup yields CDR1 SGDLS and CDR2 YYNGEE. J was trimmed by 6 bases and V by 10 bases; bases with no gene match: 10.

The V and J genes are TRBV29-1 and TRBJ1-4; no clear D gene. Trimming took off 3 bases at V and 8 bases at J, with 16 bases between the two ends. The CDR3 consists of 14 residues. From germline, CDR1 is SQVTM and CDR2 ANQGSEA. The CDR3 region is CSVDSWGEEEKLFF. The CDR3 DNA reads TGCAGCGTTGATTCGTGGGGAGAGGAGGAAAAACTGTTTTTT.

The rearrangement uses TRBV3-1 (or the pseudogene TRBV3-2) and TRBJ2-1, with D unresolved. The CDR3 loop spans 13 amino acids. Trimming removed 7 bases at V and 7 bases at J, with 14 bases between. The germline CDR1 and CDR2 sequences are LGHDT and YNNKEL (reference sequence). CDR3 loop: CASTIAYMNEQFF. For the CDR3, the DNA is TGTGCCAGCACCATTGCCTATATGAATGAGCAGTTCTTC.

This chain joins TRBV7-9 and TRBJ2-3; TRBD2 might be the D (6 bases). The germline CDR1 and CDR2 sequences are SEHNR and FQNEAQ (reference sequence). The CDR3 contains 15 residues. V lost 1 base and J lost 3, with 11 bases in between. The CDR3 is CASSLVGTPTDTQYF. Here the CDR3 DNA reads TGTGCCAGCAGCTTAGTAGGGACTCCTACAGATACGCAGTATTTT.

This clone has just a few counts. The chain recombines TRBV7-2 with TRBJ2-7, with TRBD2 identical over 13 bases. With V trimmed by 5 bases and J by 3 bases, 4 bases remained unmatched. CDR1 and CDR2 (germline): SGHTA, FQGNSA. This CDR3 region has 15 residues. The CDR3 sequence: CASSIGLAGVYEQYF. CDR3 coding DNA: TGTGCCAGCAGCATAGGACTAGCGGGAGTCTACGAGCAGTACTTC. Based on the CDR3 plus reference TRBV7-2 and TRBJ2-7, the full variable domain is GAGVSQSPSNKVTEKGKDVELRCDPISGHTALYWYRQSLGQGLEFLIYFQGNSAPDKSGLPSDRFSAERTGGSVSTLTIQRTQQEDSAVYLCASSIGLAGVYEQYFGPGTRLTVT.

The chain uses TRBV7-2 and TRBJ1-2; D might be TRBD1 (5 bases). The CDR3 is made up of 16 amino acids. V was pared by 7 bases and J by 4 bases, with 22 bases between. Germline assignment: CDR1 SGHTA and CDR2 FQGNSA. The CDR3 region is CASTMGPNSWGYGYTF. DNA of the CDR3: TGTGCCAGCACCATGGGGCCAAATTCCTGGGGCTATGGCTACACCTTC.

This rearrangement joins TRBV5-1 to TRBJ2-3; no definite D call. Trimming removed 0 bases from V and 2 bases from J, with 10 bases in between. The CDR3 extends over 15 amino acids. Germline CDR1 and CDR2: SGHRS and YFSETQ. The CDR3 DNA follows: TGCGCCAGCAGCTTGGTCAGGCAGCTCACAGATACGCAGTATTTT. It encodes CASSLVRQLTDTQYF.

The gene calls are TRBV7-2 and TRBJ2-6; TRBD1 matches at 11 bases. The CDR3 totals 17 residues. The V segment lost 5 bases and the J segment 1 base; nucleotides outside the gene matches: 4. Germline values: CDR1 SGHTA, CDR2 FQGNSA. The CDR3 is CASSGQGASSGANVLTF. The CDR3 nucleotides are TGTGCCAGCAGCGGACAGGGGGCTTCGTCTGGGGCCAACGTCCTGACTTTC.

V gene TRBV5-1 combines with J gene TRBJ2-7; possibly TRBD2 for D (6 bases). V gave up 0 bases and J gave up 12 bases, with 19 bases separating them. Germline CDR1 is SGHRS and CDR2 is YFSETQ. The CDR3 is 14 residues long. CDR3 nucleotides: TGCGCCAGCAGCTTGGCGGGGACTGACAGAGGGCTGTACTTC. Translated: CASSLAGTDRGLYF.